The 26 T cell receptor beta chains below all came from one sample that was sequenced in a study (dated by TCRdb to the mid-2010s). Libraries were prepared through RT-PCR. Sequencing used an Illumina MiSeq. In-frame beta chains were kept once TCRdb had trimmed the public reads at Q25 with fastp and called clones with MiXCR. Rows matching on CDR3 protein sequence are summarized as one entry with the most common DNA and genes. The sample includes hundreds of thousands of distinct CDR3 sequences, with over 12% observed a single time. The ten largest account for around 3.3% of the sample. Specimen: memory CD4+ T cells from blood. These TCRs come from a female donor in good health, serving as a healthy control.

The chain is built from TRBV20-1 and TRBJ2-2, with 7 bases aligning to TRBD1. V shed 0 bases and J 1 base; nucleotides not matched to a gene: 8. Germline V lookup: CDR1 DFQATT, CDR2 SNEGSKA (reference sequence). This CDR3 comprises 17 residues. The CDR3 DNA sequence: TGCAGTGCTAGAGATTGGGGGCGGACAGGGAACACCGGGGAGCTGTTTTTT. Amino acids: CSARDWGRTGNTGELFF.

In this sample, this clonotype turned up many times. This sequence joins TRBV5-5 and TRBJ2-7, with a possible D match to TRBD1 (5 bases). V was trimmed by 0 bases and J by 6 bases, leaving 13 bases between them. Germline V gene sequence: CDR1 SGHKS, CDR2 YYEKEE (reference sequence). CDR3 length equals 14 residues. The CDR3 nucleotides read TGTGCCAGCAGCTTGGCCCACACCCAGGGCGAGCAGTACTTC. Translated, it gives CASSLAHTQGEQYF.

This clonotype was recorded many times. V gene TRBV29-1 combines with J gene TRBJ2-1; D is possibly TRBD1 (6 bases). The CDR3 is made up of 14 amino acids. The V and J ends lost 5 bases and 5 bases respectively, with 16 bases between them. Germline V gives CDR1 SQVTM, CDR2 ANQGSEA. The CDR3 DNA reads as TGCAGCGTTTCTCCCAGGGGTTCGCACAATGAGCAGTTCTTC. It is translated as CSVSPRGSHNEQFF.

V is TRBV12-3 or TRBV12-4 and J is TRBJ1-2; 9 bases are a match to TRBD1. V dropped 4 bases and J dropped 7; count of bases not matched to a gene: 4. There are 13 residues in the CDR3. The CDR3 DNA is TGTGCCAGCAGTTACAGGGGGCAGGGTGGCTACACCTTC. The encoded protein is CASSYRGQGGYTF.

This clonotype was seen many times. Here the CDR3 DNA reads TGCAGTGCTCGGACTAGCGGGAGTTCCTACGAGCAGTACTTC. Its translation: CSARTSGSSYEQYF. The rearrangement links TRBV20-1 to TRBJ2-7; 13 positions match TRBD2. With V trimmed by 5 bases and J by 1 base, 2 bases remained unmatched. Germline CDR1 reads DFQATT; CDR2 reads SNEGSKA (reference sequence). This CDR3 region has 14 residues.

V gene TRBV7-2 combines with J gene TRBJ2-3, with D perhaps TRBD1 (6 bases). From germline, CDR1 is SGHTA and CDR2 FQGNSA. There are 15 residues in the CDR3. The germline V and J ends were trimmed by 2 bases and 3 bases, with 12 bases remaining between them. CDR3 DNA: TGTGCCAGCAGCTTACTTGAACAGGGAACAGATACGCAGTATTTT. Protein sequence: CASSLLEQGTDTQYF.

The CDR3 DNA is TGTGCCACCGCCCCAAGGAGGGACACAGATACGCAGTATTTT. Its translation is CATAPRRDTDTQYF. J is TRBJ2-3 and V is TRBV19, with D perhaps TRBD2 (6 bases). Germline CDR1 LNHDA, CDR2 SQIVND (reference sequence). This CDR3 is built from 14 residues. V shed 10 bases and J shed 2 bases, with 16 bases lying between them.

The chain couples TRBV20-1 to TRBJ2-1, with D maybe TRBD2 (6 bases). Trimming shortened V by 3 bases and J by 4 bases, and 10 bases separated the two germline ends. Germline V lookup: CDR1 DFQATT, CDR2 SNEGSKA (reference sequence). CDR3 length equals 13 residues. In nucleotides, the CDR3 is TGCAGTGCTAGCGGGAGTGGGTACAATGAGCAGTTCTTC. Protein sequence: CSASGSGYNEQFF.

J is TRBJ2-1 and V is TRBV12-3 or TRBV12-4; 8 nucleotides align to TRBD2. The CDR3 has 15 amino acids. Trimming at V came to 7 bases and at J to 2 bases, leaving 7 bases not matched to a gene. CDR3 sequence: CASNKGAGAYNEQFF. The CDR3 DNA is TGTGCCAGCAATAAGGGAGCGGGGGCCTACAATGAGCAGTTCTTC.

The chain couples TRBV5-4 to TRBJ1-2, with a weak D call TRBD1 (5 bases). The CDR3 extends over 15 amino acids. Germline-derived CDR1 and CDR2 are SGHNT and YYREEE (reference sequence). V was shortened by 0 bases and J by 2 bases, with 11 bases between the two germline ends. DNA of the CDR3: TGTGCCAGCAGCTTGGGACAACAGGCGAACTATGGCTACACCTTC. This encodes CASSLGQQANYGYTF.

The DNA for the CDR3 is TGTGCCACTTCTACTAGCGGAGCGACAGACAATGAGCAGTTCTTC. It yields the protein CATSTSGATDNEQFF. The V gene is TRBV24-1, the J gene TRBJ2-1, with 8 positions matching TRBD2. The CDR3 has 15 residues. CDR1 is KGHDR and CDR2 is SFDVKD in the germline V gene. With 10 bases clipped from V and 5 bases from J, the junction kept 12 bases outside the gene matches.

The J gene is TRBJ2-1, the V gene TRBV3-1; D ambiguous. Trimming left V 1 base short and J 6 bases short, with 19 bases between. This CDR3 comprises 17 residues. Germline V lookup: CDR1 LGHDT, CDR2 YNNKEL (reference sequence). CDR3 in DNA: TGTGCCAGCAGCCAAGGGAATCTGGTGGCGGCCGCCAATGAGCAGTTCTTC. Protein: CASSQGNLVAAANEQFF.

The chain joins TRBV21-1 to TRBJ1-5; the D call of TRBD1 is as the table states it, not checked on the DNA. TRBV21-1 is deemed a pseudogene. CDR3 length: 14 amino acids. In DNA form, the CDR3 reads TGTGCCAGCAGCAGTAGGACAGGCCATCAGCCCCAGCATTTT. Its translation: CASSSRTGHQPQHF.

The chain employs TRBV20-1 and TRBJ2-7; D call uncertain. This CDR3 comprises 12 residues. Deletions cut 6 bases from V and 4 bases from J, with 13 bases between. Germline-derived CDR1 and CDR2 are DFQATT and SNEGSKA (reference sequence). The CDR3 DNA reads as TGCAGTGCCCTCCATGGCGCTTACGAGCAGTACTTC. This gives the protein CSALHGAYEQYF.

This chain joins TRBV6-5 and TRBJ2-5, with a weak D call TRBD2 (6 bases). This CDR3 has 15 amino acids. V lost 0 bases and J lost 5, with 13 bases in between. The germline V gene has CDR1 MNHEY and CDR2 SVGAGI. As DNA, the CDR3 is TGTGCCAGCAGTTACTCGGGAGGCCAAGGGGAGACCCAGTACTTC. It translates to CASSYSGGQGETQYF.

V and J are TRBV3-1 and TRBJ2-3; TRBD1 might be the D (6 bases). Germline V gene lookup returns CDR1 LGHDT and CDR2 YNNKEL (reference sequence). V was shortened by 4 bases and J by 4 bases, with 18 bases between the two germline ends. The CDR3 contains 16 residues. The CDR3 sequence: CASSLRLGQGSDTQYF. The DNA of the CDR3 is TGTGCCAGCAGCCTCCGCCTGGGGCAGGGGTCAGATACGCAGTATTTT.

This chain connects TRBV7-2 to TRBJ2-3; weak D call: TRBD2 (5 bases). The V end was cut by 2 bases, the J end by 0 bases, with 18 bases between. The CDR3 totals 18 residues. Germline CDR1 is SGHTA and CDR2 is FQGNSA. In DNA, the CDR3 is TGTGCCAGCAGCTTACTCAGCAGGAGGCACCTTAGCACAGATACGCAGTATTTT. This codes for CASSLLSRRHLSTDTQYF. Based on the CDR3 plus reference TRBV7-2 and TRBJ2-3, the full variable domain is GAGVSQSPSNKVTEKGKDVELRCDPISGHTALYWYRQSLGQGLEFLIYFQGNSAPDKSGLPSDRFSAERTGGSVSTLTIQRTQQEDSAVYLCASSLLSRRHLSTDTQYFGPGTRLTVL.

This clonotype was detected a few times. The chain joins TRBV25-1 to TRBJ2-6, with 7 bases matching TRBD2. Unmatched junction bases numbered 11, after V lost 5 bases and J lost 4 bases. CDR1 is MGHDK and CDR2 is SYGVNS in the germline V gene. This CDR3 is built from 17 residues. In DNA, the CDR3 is TGTGCCAGCAGTTCCAAGGGAGGGATTCGGGGGGCCAACGTCCTGACTTTC. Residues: CASSSKGGIRGANVLTF. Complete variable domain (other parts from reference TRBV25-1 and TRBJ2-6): EADIYQTPRYLVIGTGKKITLECSQTMGHDKMYWYQQDPGMELHLIHYSYGVNSTEKGDLSSESTVSRIRTEHFPLTLESARPSHTSQYLCASSSKGGIRGANVLTFGAGSRLTVL.

The CDR3 coding sequence is TGCGCCAGCAGCTCCGAAGGGCTGCGCGGGACAAATGAAGCTTTCTTT. Amino acid sequence: CASSSEGLRGTNEAFF. The J gene is TRBJ1-1, the V gene TRBV5-1; D possibly corresponds to TRBD1 (6 bases). Per germline, CDR1 SGHRS and CDR2 YFSETQ. Trimming pared 3 bases from V and 7 bases from J, leaving 22 bases between. CDR3 length: 16 residues.

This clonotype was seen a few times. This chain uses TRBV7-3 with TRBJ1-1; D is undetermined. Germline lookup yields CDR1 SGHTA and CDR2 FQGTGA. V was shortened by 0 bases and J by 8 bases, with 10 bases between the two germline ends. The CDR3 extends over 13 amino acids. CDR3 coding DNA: TGTGCCAGCAGCTTAACTAGCTTGACGGAAGCTTTCTTT. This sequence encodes CASSLTSLTEAFF.

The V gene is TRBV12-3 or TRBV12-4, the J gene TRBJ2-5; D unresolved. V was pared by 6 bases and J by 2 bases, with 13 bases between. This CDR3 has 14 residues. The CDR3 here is CASRAPRVQETQYF. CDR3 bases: TGTGCCAGCAGAGCCCCCCGGGTACAAGAGACCCAGTACTTC.

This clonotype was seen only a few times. The CDR3 bases are TGTGCCAGCTCGGCAGGGGGCTTAACTGAAGCTTTCTTT. This codes for CASSAGGLTEAFF. The chain combines TRBV18 with TRBJ1-1, with 8 positions matching TRBD1. V was pared by 6 bases and J by 5 bases, with 5 bases of the junction left unmatched. The CDR3 is 13 residues long. The germline V gene encodes CDR1 KGHSH and CDR2 LQKENI.

The CDR3 nucleotides read TGTGCCAGTAGTATACAAGCGGGGACTTGGAATGAGCAGTTCTTC. Its translation is CASSIQAGTWNEQFF. The rearrangement joins TRBV19 to TRBJ2-1; 7 bases are a match to TRBD2. The CDR3 runs 15 residues. Germline trimming cut 2 bases from V and 7 bases from J; bases unmatched to any gene: 8. Germline CDR1 LNHDA, CDR2 SQIVND (reference sequence).

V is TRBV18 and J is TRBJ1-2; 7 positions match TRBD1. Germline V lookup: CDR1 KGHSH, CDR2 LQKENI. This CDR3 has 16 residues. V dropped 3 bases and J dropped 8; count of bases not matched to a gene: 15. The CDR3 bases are TGTGCCAGCTCACCGGGACAGACCAACACGGATAGAGGCTACACCTTC. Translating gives CASSPGQTNTDRGYTF.

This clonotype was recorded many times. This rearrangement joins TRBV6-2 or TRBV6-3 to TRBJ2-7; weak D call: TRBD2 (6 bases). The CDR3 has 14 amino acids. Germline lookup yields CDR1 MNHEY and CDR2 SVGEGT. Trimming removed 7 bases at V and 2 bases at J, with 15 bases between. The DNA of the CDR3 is TGTGCCAGCACCTTAGCGGACCTCCCCTACGAGCAGTACTTC. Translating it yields CASTLADLPYEQYF.

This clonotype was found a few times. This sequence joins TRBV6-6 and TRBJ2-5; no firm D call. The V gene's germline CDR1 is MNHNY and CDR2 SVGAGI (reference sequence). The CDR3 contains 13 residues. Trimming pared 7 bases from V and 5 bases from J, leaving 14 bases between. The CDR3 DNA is TGTGCCAGCATAAACCACCCGACGGAGACCCAGTACTTC. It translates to CASINHPTETQYF.